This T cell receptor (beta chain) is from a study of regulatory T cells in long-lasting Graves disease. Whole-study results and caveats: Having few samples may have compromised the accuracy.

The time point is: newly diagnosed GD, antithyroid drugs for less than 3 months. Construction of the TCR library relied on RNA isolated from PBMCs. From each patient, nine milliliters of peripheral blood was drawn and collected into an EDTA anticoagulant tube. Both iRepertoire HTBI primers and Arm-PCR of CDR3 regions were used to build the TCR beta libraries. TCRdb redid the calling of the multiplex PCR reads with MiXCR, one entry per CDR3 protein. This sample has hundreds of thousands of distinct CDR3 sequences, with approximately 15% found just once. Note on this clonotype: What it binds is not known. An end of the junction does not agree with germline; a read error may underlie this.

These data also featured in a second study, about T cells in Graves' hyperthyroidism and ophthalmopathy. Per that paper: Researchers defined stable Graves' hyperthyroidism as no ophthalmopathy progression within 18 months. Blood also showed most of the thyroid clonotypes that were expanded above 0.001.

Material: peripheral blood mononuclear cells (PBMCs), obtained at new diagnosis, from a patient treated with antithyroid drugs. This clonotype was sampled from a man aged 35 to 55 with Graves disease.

The CDR3 loop is CASSQDQGNSPLHF. The CDR3 nucleotides read TGCGCCAGCAGCCAAGACCAAGGCAATTCACCCCTCCACTTT. The chain uses TRBV11-1 and TRBJ1-6; D is unresolved. The CDR3 totals 14 residues. Germline-derived CDR1 and CDR2 are SGHAT and FQDESV (reference sequence).